The TCR beta chain described here comes from a study of T-cell memory formation after mild COVID-19 (dated by TCRdb to the early 2020s). A note on the overall study: TCR sequence clusters from the two donors were found to be largely donor specific. T-cell clones expanding and contracting after mild COVID-19 in two donors were tracked by longitudinal TCRalpha and TCRbeta repertoire sequencing. The cohort comprised two young, previously healthy adult volunteers, one female and one male.

PBMCs were isolated by Ficoll-Paque density gradient centrifugation. Here is what the overall study found, with its caveats: Some responding clones were detected in pre-infection memory, suggesting pre-existing cross-reactive memory T cells joined the SARS-CoV-2 response. From day 15 to 85, contracting clones showed balanced CD4/CD8 phenotypes, whereas a second wave of clones that expanded from day 15 to 37 leaned towards CD4+. Only a couple of mild cases were covered in the study, and larger cohorts including severe cases with pre-infection samples were considered necessary. Contracting CD4+ clones appeared mostly in the CM and EM memory subsets, whereas CD8+ clones were enriched in EMRA. SARS-CoV-2 specificity was not confirmed for the second-wave clones peaking on day 37.

The sequencer was an Illumina NovaSeq 6000. TCRalpha and TCRbeta cDNA libraries were built by 5'RACE with constant-segment primers, adding sample barcodes and unique molecular identifiers. RNA was extracted from every sample with Trizol reagent. Amplification of the libraries took two PCR steps, and the second step added a second sample barcode plus Illumina TruSeq adapters. Sequencing of the libraries was done on an Illumina NovaSeq, producing 2 x 150 bp paired-end reads. The paper's data handling went like this. Reads were demultiplexed and collapsed into UMI-guided consensus sequences with migec v1.2.7. Using mixcr v2.1.11, UMI consensuses were aligned to TRA and TRB V and J templates and then assembled into clonotypes. A clonotype was counted as expanded or contracted only if both edgeR and NoisET called the change significant, with noise models trained on biological replicates. For edgeR calls, the thresholds were a false discovery rate-adjusted p below 0.01 and a log2 fold-change of 1. As an exploratory analysis of dynamics, max-normalized trajectories of the 1000 most abundant clonotypes were examined by PCA with hierarchical clustering. Each responding clone was given a CD4 or CD8 phenotype based on the CD4+ and CD8+ repertoires, which had been sequenced separately. In TCRdb, the public reads were trimmed at Q25 with fastp and aligned with MiXCR, with productive beta chains retained. Every CDR3 protein is listed once, alongside the most common genes and DNA of its rows. These V and J calls are TCRdb output, not the study's own analysis. Present in this sample are 57,000 or so distinct CDR3 sequences, roughly 9.9% of which were seen just once. Around 1.1% of the sample belongs to the ten largest clones.

A few counts support this clonotype. Its antigen target is currently unknown. No base-level quality is on record; no much larger clone is a single base apart. The source is a man aged 18 to 29 who had mild COVID-19 (a few samples of this study predate the infection). The sample titles of this study are shuffled in the database, so cell type and time point are left out; the donor was told from shared clones. The sequencing input was PBMCs or a T cell subset sorted from them (not recorded which).

The DNA sequence follows: TGTGCCAGCAGCTTGGTCGGGGCAGCTAACTATGGCTACACCTTC. It specifies CASSLVGAANYGYTF. The chain was built from TRBV5-8 and TRBJ1-2; the D gene is perhaps TRBD1, on 5 matching bases. The cysteine opens and the phenylalanine closes a CDR3 of 15 amino acids. Of all the DNA, just the CDR3 is kept, 45 bases in frame from base 1. CDR1 and CDR2 (SGHTS, YDEGEE) derive from the germline V gene. Relative to germline, V is 0 bases shorter and J is 0 bases shorter, with 9 bases between their ends. Where the CDR3 stops, the reference TRBV5-8 and TRBJ1-2 genes take over; the full variable domain is EAGVTQSPTHLIKTRGQQATLRCSPISGHTSVYWYQQALGLGLQFLLWYDEGEERNRGNFPPRFSGRQFPNYSSELNVNALELEDSALYLCASSLVGAANYGYTFGSGTRLTVV.